This T cell receptor (beta chain) emerged from a study of CD8+ T cells in alopecia areata. Overall study results and limits: Because of a solitary nonresponder, the connection of baseline CD8+ expansion to response stays uncertain. Persistence during tofacitinib was seen for many expanded lesional clones in scalp and blood.

Extraction and reverse transcription of RNA yielded cDNA as the sequencing template. Some clones are missing from TCRdb's copy, which holds only in-frame ones; the method was immunoSEQ multiplex PCR. The repertoire consists of some 190,000 clones, with 51% occurring once and the leading ten covering about 9.5%. V was cut by 4 bases and J by 1 base, with 20 bases left in between. The CDR3 has 18 residues. Germline V lookup: CDR1 SEHNR, CDR2 FQNEAQ (reference sequence). This clone was counted once. Its antigen remains unidentified. The sample's treatment: oral pan-JAK inhibitor, 5-10 mg twice daily. The origin of this receptor is a human donor with alopecia areata. Sequenced material: CD8+ T cells sorted from blood, taken at week 52, from a patient treated with tofacitinib. The chain has TRBV7-9 and TRBJ2-1; possible D gene TRBD1, 6 bases. The CDR3 nucleotides are TGTGCCAGCAGCTCTCCCCCCACAGGGCCGATTTCCTACAATGAGCAGTTCTTC. This translates into CASSSPPTGPISYNEQFF.